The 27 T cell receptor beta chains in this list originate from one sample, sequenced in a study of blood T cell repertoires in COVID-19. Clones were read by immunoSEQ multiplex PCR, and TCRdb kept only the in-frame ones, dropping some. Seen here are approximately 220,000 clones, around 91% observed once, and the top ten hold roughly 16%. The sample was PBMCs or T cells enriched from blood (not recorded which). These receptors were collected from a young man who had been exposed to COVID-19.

CDR3 loop: CASSLRLAGGELFF. The CDR3 nucleotides are TGTGCCAGCAGCTTAAGACTAGCGGGCGGGGAGCTGTTTTTT. V usage is TRBV7-9 and J usage is TRBJ2-2, with 10 bases aligning to TRBD2. The CDR3 has 14 residues. The germline V gene encodes CDR1 SEHNR and CDR2 FQNEAQ (reference sequence). V shed 2 bases, J shed 7 bases, and the junction held 1 base outside the gene matches.

The CDR3 region is CASSSDRAGSTEAFF. In DNA, the CDR3 is TGTGCCAGCAGTTCGGACAGGGCGGGGAGCACTGAAGCTTTCTTT. The J gene is TRBJ1-1, the V gene TRBV2; 8 bases are a match to TRBD1. Trimming at V came to 5 bases and at J to 4 bases, leaving 9 bases not matched to a gene. Germline lookup yields CDR1 SNHLY and CDR2 FYNNEI. The CDR3 has 15 amino acids.

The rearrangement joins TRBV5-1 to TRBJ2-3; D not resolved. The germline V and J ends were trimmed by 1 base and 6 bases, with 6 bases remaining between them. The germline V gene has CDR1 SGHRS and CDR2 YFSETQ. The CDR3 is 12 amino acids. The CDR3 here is CASSLHADTQYF. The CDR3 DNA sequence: TGCGCCAGCAGCTTGCATGCGGATACGCAGTATTTT.

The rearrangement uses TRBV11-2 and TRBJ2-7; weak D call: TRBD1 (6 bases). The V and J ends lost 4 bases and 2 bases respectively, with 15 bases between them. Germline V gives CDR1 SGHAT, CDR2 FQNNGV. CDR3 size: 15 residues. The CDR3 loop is CASSSYLTGPYEQYF. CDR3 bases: TGTGCCAGCAGCTCATACTTGACAGGTCCCTACGAGCAGTACTTC. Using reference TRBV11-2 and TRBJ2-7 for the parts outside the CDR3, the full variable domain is EAGVAQSPRYKIIEKRQSVAFWCNPISGHATLYWYQQILGQGPKLLIQFQNNGVVDDSQLPKDRFSAERLKGVDSTLKIQPAKLEDSAVYLCASSSYLTGPYEQYFGPGTRLTVT.

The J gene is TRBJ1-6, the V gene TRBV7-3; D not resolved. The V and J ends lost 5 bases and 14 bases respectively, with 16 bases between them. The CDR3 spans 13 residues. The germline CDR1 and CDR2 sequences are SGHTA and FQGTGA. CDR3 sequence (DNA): TGTGCCAGCAGCATAGACTTGGGAGGAACCCTCCACTTT. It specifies CASSIDLGGTLHF.

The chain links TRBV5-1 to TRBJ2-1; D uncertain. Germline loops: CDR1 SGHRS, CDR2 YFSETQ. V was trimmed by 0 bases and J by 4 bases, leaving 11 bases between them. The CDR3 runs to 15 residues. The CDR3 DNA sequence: TGCGCCAGCAGCTTGGCGCCAATCCGGTACAATGAGCAGTTCTTC. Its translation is CASSLAPIRYNEQFF.

The CDR3 nucleotides read TGTGCCAGCGTTAGAGGGACAGGGGGCTCCTACGAGCAGTACTTC. This translates into CASVRGTGGSYEQYF. The chain carries TRBV28 and TRBJ2-7, with 11 positions matching TRBD1. With 8 bases clipped from V and 0 bases from J, the junction kept 6 bases outside the gene matches. The CDR3 is 15 residues long. In germline, CDR1 is MDHEN, CDR2 SYDVKM.

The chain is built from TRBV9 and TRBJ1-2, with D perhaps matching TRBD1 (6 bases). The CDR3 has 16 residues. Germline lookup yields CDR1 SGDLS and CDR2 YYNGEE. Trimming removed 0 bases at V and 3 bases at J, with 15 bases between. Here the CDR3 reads CASSVGSRGADYGYTF. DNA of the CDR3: TGTGCCAGCAGCGTAGGAAGTCGGGGGGCGGACTATGGCTACACCTTC.

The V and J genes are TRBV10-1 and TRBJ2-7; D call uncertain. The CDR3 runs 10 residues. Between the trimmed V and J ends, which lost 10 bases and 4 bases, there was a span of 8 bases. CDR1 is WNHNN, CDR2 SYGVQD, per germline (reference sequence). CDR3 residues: CAILGYEQYF. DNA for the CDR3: TGCGCCATCCTAGGTTACGAGCAGTACTTC.

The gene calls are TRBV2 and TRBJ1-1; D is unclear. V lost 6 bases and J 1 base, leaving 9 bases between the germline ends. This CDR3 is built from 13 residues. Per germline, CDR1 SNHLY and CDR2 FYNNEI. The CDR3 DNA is TGTGCCAGCAGCTCCGAGGGGAACACTGAAGCTTTCTTT. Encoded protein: CASSSEGNTEAFF.

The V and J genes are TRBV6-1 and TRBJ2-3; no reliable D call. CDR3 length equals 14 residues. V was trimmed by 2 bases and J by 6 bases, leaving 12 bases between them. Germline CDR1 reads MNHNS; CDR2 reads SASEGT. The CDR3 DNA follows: TGTGCCAGCAGTGAATTTGCTAGTTGGGATACGCAGTATTTT. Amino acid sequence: CASSEFASWDTQYF.

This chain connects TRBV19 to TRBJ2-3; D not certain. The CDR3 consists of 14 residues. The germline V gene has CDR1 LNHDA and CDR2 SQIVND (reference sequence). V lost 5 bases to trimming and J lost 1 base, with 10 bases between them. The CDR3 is CASSASSGTDTQYF. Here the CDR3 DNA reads TGTGCCAGTAGTGCTAGTTCGGGCACAGATACGCAGTATTTT.

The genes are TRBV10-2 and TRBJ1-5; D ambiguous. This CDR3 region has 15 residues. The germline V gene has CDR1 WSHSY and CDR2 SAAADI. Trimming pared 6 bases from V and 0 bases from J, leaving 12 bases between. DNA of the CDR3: TGCGCCAGCAGGATCGGCGGTACTAGCAATCAGCCCCAGCATTTT. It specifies CASRIGGTSNQPQHF.

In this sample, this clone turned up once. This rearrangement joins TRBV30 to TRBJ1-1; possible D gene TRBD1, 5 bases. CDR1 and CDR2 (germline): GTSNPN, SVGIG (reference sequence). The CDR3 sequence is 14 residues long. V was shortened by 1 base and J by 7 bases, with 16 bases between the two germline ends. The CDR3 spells CAWSAATVVFEAFF. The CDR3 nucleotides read TGTGCCTGGAGTGCGGCGACAGTGGTTTTTGAAGCTTTCTTT. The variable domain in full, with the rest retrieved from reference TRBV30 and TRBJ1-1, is SQTIHQWPATLVQPVGSPLSLECTVEGTSNPNLYWYRQAAGRGLQLLFYSVGIGQISSEVPQNLSASRPQDRQFILSSKKLLLSDSGFYLCAWSAATVVFEAFFGQGTRLTVV.

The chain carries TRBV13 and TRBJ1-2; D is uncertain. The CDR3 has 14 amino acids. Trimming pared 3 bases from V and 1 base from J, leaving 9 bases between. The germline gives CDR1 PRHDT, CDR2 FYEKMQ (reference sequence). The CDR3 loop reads CASSLGNFNYGYTF. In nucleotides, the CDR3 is TGTGCCAGCAGCTTGGGCAATTTTAACTATGGCTACACCTTC.

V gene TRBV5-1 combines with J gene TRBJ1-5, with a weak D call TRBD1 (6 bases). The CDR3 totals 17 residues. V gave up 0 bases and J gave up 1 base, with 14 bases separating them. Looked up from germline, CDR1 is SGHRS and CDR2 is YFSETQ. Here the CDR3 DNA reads TGCGCCAGCAGCTTGGGAGGGGGTGGAATGAGCAATCAGCCCCAGCATTTT. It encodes CASSLGGGGMSNQPQHF.

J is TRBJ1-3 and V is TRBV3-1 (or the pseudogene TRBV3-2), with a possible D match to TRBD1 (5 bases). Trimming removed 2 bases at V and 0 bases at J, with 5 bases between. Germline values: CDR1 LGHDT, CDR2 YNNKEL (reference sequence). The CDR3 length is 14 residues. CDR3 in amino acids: CASSQQGSGNTIYF. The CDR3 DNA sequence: TGTGCCAGCAGCCAACAGGGCTCTGGAAACACCATATATTTT.

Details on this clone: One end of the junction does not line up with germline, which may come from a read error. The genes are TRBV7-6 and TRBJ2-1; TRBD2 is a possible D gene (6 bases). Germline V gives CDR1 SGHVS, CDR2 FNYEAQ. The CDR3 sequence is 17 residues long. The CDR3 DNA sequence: TGTACCAGCAGCTCACCCCGGGGGACGAGCATCTACAATGAGCAGTTCTTC. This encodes CTSSSPRGTSIYNEQFF.

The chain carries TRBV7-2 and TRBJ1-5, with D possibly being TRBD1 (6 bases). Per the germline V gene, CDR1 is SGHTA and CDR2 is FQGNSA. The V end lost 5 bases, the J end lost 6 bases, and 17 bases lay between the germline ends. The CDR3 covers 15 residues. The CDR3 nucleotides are TGTGCCAGCAGCCTACATCGACAGGCGGGTCAGCCCCAGCATTTT. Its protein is CASSLHRQAGQPQHF.

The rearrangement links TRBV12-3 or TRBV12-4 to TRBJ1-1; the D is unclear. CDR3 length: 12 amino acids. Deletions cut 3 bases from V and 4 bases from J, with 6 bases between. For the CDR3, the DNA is TGTGCCAGCAGTTTCACGGGCACTGAAGCTTTCTTT. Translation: CASSFTGTEAFF.

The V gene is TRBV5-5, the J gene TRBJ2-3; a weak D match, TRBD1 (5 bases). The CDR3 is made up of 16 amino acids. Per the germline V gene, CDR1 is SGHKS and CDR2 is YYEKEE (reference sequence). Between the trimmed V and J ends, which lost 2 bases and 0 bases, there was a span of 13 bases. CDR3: CASSFGAEPSTDTQYF. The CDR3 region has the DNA TGTGCCAGCAGCTTTGGGGCGGAGCCTAGCACAGATACGCAGTATTTT. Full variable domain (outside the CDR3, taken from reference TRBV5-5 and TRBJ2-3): DAGVTQSPTHLIKTRGQQVTLRCSPISGHKSVSWYQQVLGQGPQFIFQYYEKEERGRGNFPDRFSARQFPNYSSELNVNALLLGDSALYLCASSFGAEPSTDTQYFGPGTRLTVL.

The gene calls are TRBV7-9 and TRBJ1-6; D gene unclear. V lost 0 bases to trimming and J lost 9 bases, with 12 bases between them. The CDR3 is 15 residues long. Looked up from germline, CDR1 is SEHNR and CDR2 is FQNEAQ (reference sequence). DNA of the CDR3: TGTGCCAGCAGCTTAGCGAGGGAAGGAGGTTCACCCCTCCACTTT. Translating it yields CASSLAREGGSPLHF.

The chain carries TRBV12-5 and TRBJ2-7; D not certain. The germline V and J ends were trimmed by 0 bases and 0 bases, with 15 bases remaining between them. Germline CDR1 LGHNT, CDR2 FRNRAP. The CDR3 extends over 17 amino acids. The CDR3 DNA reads TGTGCTAGTGGTTTGGTACGCACAGACGGAAGCTCCTACGAGCAGTACTTC. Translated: CASGLVRTDGSSYEQYF.

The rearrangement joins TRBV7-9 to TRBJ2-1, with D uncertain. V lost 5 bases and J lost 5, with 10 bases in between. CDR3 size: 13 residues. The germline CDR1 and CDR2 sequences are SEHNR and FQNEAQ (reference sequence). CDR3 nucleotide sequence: TGTGCCAGCAGCCTCAGTTCTGACAATGAGCAGTTCTTC. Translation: CASSLSSDNEQFF.

In DNA, the CDR3 is TGTGCCAGCAGCTCCCCCGGGACAACCCACGGGGGCTACACCTTC. This gives the protein CASSSPGTTHGGYTF. The rearrangement joins TRBV3-1 (or the pseudogene TRBV3-2) to TRBJ1-2; tentative D call: TRBD1 (6 bases). V dropped 5 bases and J dropped 8 bases, with 21 bases sitting between them. Germline values: CDR1 LGHDT, CDR2 YNNKEL (reference sequence). The CDR3 is 15 residues long.

CDR3 DNA: TGTGCCAGCAGTTTAGCGGGGGTACAAGAGACCCAGTACTTC. This gives the protein CASSLAGVQETQYF. The rearrangement uses TRBV2 and TRBJ2-5, with TRBD2 identical over 9 bases. The V gene's germline CDR1 is SNHLY and CDR2 FYNNEI. V dropped 5 bases and J dropped 2; count of bases not matched to a gene: 3. The CDR3 is 14 residues long.

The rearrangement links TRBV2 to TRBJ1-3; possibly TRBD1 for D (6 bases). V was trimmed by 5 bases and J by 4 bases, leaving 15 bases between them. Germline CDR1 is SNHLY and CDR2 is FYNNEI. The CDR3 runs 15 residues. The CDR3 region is CASSSQGSSGNTIYF. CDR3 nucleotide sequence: TGTGCCAGCAGTTCTCAGGGGTCTAGCGGAAACACCATATATTTT.